The 27 T cell receptor beta chains reported below all come from one sample, sequenced in a study of blood T cell repertoires in COVID-19. Sequencing used immunoSEQ multiplex PCR; TCRdb keeps in-frame clones, though not all of them. The repertoire holds fewer than 150,000 clones, with 85% to 90% as singletons. Sequencing was done on a sample of peripheral blood. The receptors originated from a woman in her seventies with acute or convalescent COVID-19.

This chain connects TRBV19 to TRBJ1-1; D remains unclear. CDR3 length: 19 amino acids. Germline values: CDR1 LNHDA, CDR2 SQIVND (reference sequence). The V gene lost 7 bases and the J gene lost 1 base, with 28 bases spanning the gap. The CDR3 region has the DNA TGTGCCAGTACCAGATTCCGGGAAACAAATTACAAAGGGAACACTGAAGCTTTCTTT. Its protein is CASTRFRETNYKGNTEAFF.

The chain recombines TRBV19 with TRBJ1-3; D is possibly TRBD1 (5 bases). This CDR3 comprises 15 residues. V was pared by 6 bases and J by 4 bases, with 16 bases between. CDR1 and CDR2 from the germline V gene are LNHDA and SQIVND (reference sequence). The CDR3 nucleotides are TGTGCCAGTAGCCTTCTAGGCCGGACAGGAAACACCATATATTTT. Encoded protein: CASSLLGRTGNTIYF. Drawing the rest from reference TRBV19 and TRBJ1-3, the complete variable domain is DGGITQSPKYLFRKEGQNVTLSCEQNLNHDAMYWYRQDPGQGLRLIYYSQIVNDFQKGDIAEGYSVSREKKESFPLTVTSAQKNPTAFYLCASSLLGRTGNTIYFGEGSWLTVV.

This rearrangement joins TRBV28 to TRBJ2-7; 9 bases fit TRBD1. The CDR3 runs to 15 residues. CDR1 and CDR2 (germline): MDHEN, SYDVKM. Losses at the gene ends were 4 bases for V and 2 bases for J; bases not matched to a gene: 6. The CDR3 here is CASSSPGQGPYEQYF. Here the CDR3 DNA reads TGTGCCAGCAGTTCTCCGGGACAGGGTCCCTACGAGCAGTACTTC. The full variable domain, with the rest looked up from reference TRBV28 and TRBJ2-7, is DVKVTQSSRYLVKRTGEKVFLECVQDMDHENMFWYRQDPGLGLRLIYFSYDVKMKEKGDIPEGYSVSREKKERFSLILESASTNQTSMYLCASSSPGQGPYEQYFGPGTRLTVT.

The gene calls are TRBV30 and TRBJ2-5; 7 positions match TRBD2. V gave up 0 bases and J gave up 5 bases; unmatched junction bases: 9. In germline, CDR1 is GTSNPN, CDR2 SVGIG (reference sequence). CDR3 length: 15 residues. The CDR3 DNA is TGTGCCTGGAGTGTGATAGCGGGCCCCCTGGAGACCCAGTACTTC. This gives the protein CAWSVIAGPLETQYF.

The chain carries TRBV7-5 and TRBJ2-1; TRBD2, the D gene given by the table, was not confirmed from the DNA. TRBV7-5 counts as a pseudogene. The CDR3 is made up of 14 amino acids. CDR3 loop: CVRSPNRDFGEQFF. CDR3 DNA sequence: TGTGTCAGAAGCCCAAACCGGGACTTTGGTGAGCAGTTCTTC.

The chain is built from TRBV6-5 and TRBJ2-7, with TRBD1 matching over 7 bases. J was trimmed by 3 bases and V by 4 bases; bases with no gene match: 0. In germline, CDR1 is MNHEY, CDR2 SVGAGI. The CDR3 extends over 12 amino acids. CDR3 loop: CASSSGGYEQYF. CDR3 sequence (DNA): TGTGCCAGCAGTTCAGGGGGCTACGAGCAGTACTTC.

The CDR3, as DNA: TGTGCCAGCAGCTTCGGACAGGCGGGAGCTTTCTTT. Its translation: CASSFGQAGAFF. V and J are TRBV5-6 and TRBJ1-1, with 7 bases identical to TRBD1. The CDR3 sequence is 12 residues long. Per the germline V gene, CDR1 is SGHDT and CDR2 is YYEEEE. The V and J ends lost 2 bases and 10 bases, in that order; junction bases with no gene match: 5.

The chain links TRBV11-2 to TRBJ2-4, with a tentative D call TRBD1 (5 bases). CDR3 length: 15 amino acids. CDR1 is SGHAT and CDR2 is FQNNGV in the germline V gene. V dropped 5 bases and J dropped 9 bases, with 20 bases sitting between them. CDR3 region: CASSITSTERSIQYF. Written as DNA, the CDR3 is TGTGCCAGCAGCATAACTTCGACAGAGAGGAGCATTCAGTACTTC.

This sequence joins TRBV27 and TRBJ2-3; D is unclear. The CDR3 is 12 amino acids. In germline, CDR1 is MNHEY, CDR2 SMNVEV (reference sequence). Trimming removed 3 bases at V and 2 bases at J, with 3 bases between. CDR3: CASSFYTDTQYF. CDR3 nucleotides: TGTGCCAGCAGTTTTTACACAGATACGCAGTATTTT.

This clone was detected only once. This chain joins TRBV18 and TRBJ1-3; no firm D call. The CDR3 is made up of 12 amino acids. Trimming stripped 3 bases from V and 11 bases from J, with 11 bases between. From germline, CDR1 is KGHSH and CDR2 LQKENI. The CDR3: CASSPREGAIYF. In DNA, the CDR3 is TGTGCCAGCTCACCCCGGGAGGGCGCCATATATTTT.

The chain is built from TRBV5-4 and TRBJ2-1; 12 nucleotides line up with TRBD2. CDR3 length: 18 amino acids. Germline V gene sequence: CDR1 SGHNT, CDR2 YYREEE (reference sequence). V was clipped by 2 bases and J by 1 base; unmatched bases: 7. CDR3 in amino acids: CASSLRLAGAPSYNEQFF. In DNA, the CDR3 is TGTGCCAGCAGCTTAAGACTAGCGGGGGCCCCTTCCTACAATGAGCAGTTCTTC.

The chain recombines TRBV6-5 with TRBJ2-7, with D possibly being TRBD2 (5 bases). The CDR3 extends over 15 amino acids. With 2 bases removed from V and 0 bases from J, the gap between germline ends came to 11 bases. Germline V gives CDR1 MNHEY, CDR2 SVGAGI. The CDR3 is CASSYGFGDSYEQYF. CDR3 DNA sequence: TGTGCCAGCAGTTACGGCTTCGGGGACTCCTACGAGCAGTACTTC.

The chain couples TRBV5-1 to TRBJ1-4; D unresolved. Deletions cut 4 bases from V and 0 bases from J, with 7 bases between. The CDR3 runs 14 residues. Germline V lookup: CDR1 SGHRS, CDR2 YFSETQ. Written as DNA, the CDR3 is TGCGCCAGCAGCAGGACTTCAACTAATGAAAAACTGTTTTTT. Amino acids: CASSRTSTNEKLFF.

The J gene is TRBJ2-1, the V gene TRBV3-1 (or the pseudogene TRBV3-2); perhaps TRBD2 as D (5 bases). V shed 0 bases and J shed 1 base, with 7 bases lying between them. Germline V gene lookup returns CDR1 LGHDT and CDR2 YNNKEL (reference sequence). This CDR3 has 15 residues. CDR3 region: CASSQDRGSYNEQFF. The CDR3, as DNA: TGTGCCAGCAGCCAAGATCGGGGTTCCTACAATGAGCAGTTCTTC.

The chain couples TRBV4-1 to TRBJ2-5; TRBD2 aligns across 9 bases. Germline loops: CDR1 MGHRA, CDR2 YSYEKL. V shed 1 base and J 9 bases; nucleotides not matched to a gene: 12. This CDR3 contains 16 residues. The CDR3 is CASSQAGLADVEAQYF. CDR3 nucleotide sequence: TGCGCCAGCAGCCAAGCGGGACTAGCTGATGTTGAGGCCCAGTACTTC.

The CDR3 here is CASSLRQGNEKLFF. The DNA for the CDR3 is TGCGCCAGCAGCCTACGACAGGGTAATGAAAAACTGTTTTTT. This chain joins TRBV5-1 and TRBJ1-4; the match to TRBD1 covers 7 bases. J lost 4 bases, V lost 4 bases, and 4 bases had no gene match. Germline V gene sequence: CDR1 SGHRS, CDR2 YFSETQ. CDR3 size: 14 residues.

The chain joins TRBV7-3 to TRBJ1-2; 7 positions agree with TRBD1. Germline V gene data show CDR1 as SGHTA and CDR2 as FQGTGA. This CDR3 has 13 amino acids. Losses at the gene ends were 5 bases for V and 6 bases for J; bases not matched to a gene: 6. CDR3 residues: CASSARGGHGYTF. CDR3 DNA: TGTGCCAGCAGCGCGAGAGGGGGCCATGGCTACACCTTC.

The chain uses TRBV18 and TRBJ1-3; possible D gene TRBD1, 5 bases. Germline lookup yields CDR1 KGHSH and CDR2 LQKENI. The CDR3 is 17 residues long. V lost 1 base and J 2 bases, leaving 15 bases between the germline ends. CDR3 residues: CASSPQGPSLTGNTIYF. The CDR3 DNA sequence: TGTGCCAGCTCACCACAGGGGCCATCCCTGACTGGAAACACCATATATTTT.

This clone occurred a few times. This rearrangement joins TRBV5-1 to TRBJ2-7, with D unclear. The ends were cut back, 4 bases at V and 2 bases at J, with 13 bases in the middle. The CDR3 consists of 14 residues. CDR1 and CDR2 from the germline V gene are SGHRS and YFSETQ. The DNA of the CDR3 is TGCGCCAGCAGCCCGAGCAATCGCCCCTACGAGCAGTACTTC. Encoded protein: CASSPSNRPYEQYF.

The chain is built from TRBV20-1 and TRBJ2-1; no reliable D call. The CDR3 has 13 amino acids. The germline V gene has CDR1 DFQATT and CDR2 SNEGSKA (reference sequence). V shed 3 bases and J shed 1 base, with 7 bases lying between them. CDR3 in DNA: TGCAGTGCTAGTGCGGTTTCCTACAATGAGCAGTTCTTC. Amino acid sequence: CSASAVSYNEQFF.

This clone has a handful of counts. The chain carries TRBV5-1 and TRBJ1-2; D remains ambiguous. This CDR3 spans 15 amino acids. The germline V gene has CDR1 SGHRS and CDR2 YFSETQ. V was trimmed by 0 bases and J by 0 bases, leaving 9 bases between them. Here the CDR3 DNA reads TGCGCCAGCAGCTTGGGAACAGAAACTAACTATGGCTACACCTTC. It specifies CASSLGTETNYGYTF.

This clone was counted between two and nine times. The chain carries TRBV28 and TRBJ2-3; 7 nucleotides match TRBD2. J lost 0 bases, V lost 1 base, and 4 bases had no gene match. The length of the CDR3 is 16 residues. CDR1 and CDR2 (germline): MDHEN, SYDVKM. CDR3 coding DNA: TGTGCCAGCAGTTTATCCCGAGCGGGGAGCACAGATACGCAGTATTTT. It translates to CASSLSRAGSTDTQYF.

This chain connects TRBV10-3 to TRBJ2-3; D is possibly TRBD1 (5 bases). The CDR3 sequence is 14 residues long. Looked up from germline, CDR1 is ENHRY and CDR2 is SYGVKD. V lost 3 bases and J lost 3, with 10 bases in between. Written as DNA, the CDR3 is TGTGCCATCAGTGACAGGGTAGGGACAGATACGCAGTATTTT. It specifies CAISDRVGTDTQYF.

This clone was found once. The chain couples TRBV6-5 to TRBJ1-5; TRBD1 matches 9 bases. CDR1 is MNHEY and CDR2 is SVGAGI in the germline V gene. With 6 bases clipped from V and 7 bases from J, the junction kept 4 bases outside the gene matches. This CDR3 comprises 13 residues. The CDR3 reads CASRETGGQPQHF. DNA of the CDR3: TGTGCCAGCAGAGAGACAGGGGGGCAGCCCCAGCATTTT.

This sequence joins TRBV3-1 (or the pseudogene TRBV3-2) and TRBJ1-2; the match to TRBD1 covers 8 bases. CDR1 is LGHDT, CDR2 YNNKEL, per germline (reference sequence). V gave up 4 bases and J gave up 3 bases; unmatched junction bases: 16. The CDR3 loop spans 18 amino acids. CDR3 sequence reads: CASSPYGTGQGNDYGYTF. The DNA of the CDR3 is TGTGCCAGCAGCCCCTACGGGACAGGCCAGGGTAATGACTATGGCTACACCTTC.

V and J are TRBV4-1 and TRBJ1-1; TRBD1 matches 9 bases. The CDR3 totals 16 residues. The germline V gene encodes CDR1 MGHRA and CDR2 YSYEKL. The V gene end was trimmed by 8 bases and the J gene end by 6 bases; junction bases not matched to a gene: 16. The CDR3 loop is CASGREPGQGSAEAFF. The CDR3, as DNA: TGCGCCAGCGGGCGAGAACCGGGACAGGGTTCCGCTGAAGCTTTCTTT.

V usage is TRBV5-1 and J usage is TRBJ1-3, with D uncertain. Trimming cost V 0 bases and J 0 bases, with 10 bases left between them. The germline V gene encodes CDR1 SGHRS and CDR2 YFSETQ. The CDR3 loop spans 16 amino acids. DNA of the CDR3: TGCGCCAGCAGCTTGGCCCCCCTGAGCTCTGGAAACACCATATATTTT. It codes for CASSLAPLSSGNTIYF.